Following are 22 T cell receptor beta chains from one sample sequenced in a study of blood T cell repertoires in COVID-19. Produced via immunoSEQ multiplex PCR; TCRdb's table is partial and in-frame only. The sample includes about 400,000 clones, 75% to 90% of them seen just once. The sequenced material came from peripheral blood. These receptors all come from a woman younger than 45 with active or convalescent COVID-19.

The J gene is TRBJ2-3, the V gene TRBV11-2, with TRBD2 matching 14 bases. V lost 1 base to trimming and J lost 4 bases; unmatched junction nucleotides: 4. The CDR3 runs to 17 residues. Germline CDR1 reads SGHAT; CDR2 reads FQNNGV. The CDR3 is CASSLGLAGGWADTQYF. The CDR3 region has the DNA TGTGCCAGCAGCTTAGGACTAGCGGGAGGGTGGGCAGATACGCAGTATTTT.

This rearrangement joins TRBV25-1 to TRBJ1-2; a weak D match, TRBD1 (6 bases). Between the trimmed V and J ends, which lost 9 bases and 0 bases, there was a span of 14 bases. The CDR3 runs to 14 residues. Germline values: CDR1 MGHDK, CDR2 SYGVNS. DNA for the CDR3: TGTGCCAGTCAGGGGACGGTGTCTAACTATGGCTACACCTTC. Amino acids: CASQGTVSNYGYTF.

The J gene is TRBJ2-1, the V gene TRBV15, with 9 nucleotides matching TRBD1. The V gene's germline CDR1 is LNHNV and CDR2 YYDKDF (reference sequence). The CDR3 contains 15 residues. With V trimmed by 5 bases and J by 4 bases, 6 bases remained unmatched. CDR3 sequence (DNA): TGTGCCACCAGCGGGGGACAGGGAATATACAATGAGCAGTTCTTC. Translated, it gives CATSGGQGIYNEQFF.

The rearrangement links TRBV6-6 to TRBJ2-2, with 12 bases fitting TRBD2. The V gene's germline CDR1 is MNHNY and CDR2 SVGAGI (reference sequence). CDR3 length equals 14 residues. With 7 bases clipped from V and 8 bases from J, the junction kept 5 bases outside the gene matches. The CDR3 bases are TGTGCCAGCACTATCGGACTAGCGGGGGGGGAGCTGTTTTTT. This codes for CASTIGLAGGELFF.

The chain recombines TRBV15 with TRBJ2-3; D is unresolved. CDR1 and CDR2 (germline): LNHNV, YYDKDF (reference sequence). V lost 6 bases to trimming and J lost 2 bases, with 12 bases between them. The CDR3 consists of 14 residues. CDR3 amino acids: CATRPGRLTDTQYF. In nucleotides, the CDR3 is TGTGCCACCAGACCTGGGCGCCTCACAGATACGCAGTATTTT. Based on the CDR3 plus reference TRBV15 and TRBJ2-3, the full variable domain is DAMVIQNPRYQVTQFGKPVTLSCSQTLNHNVMYWYQQKSSQAPKLLFHYYDKDFNNEADTPDNFQSRRPNTSFCFLDIRSPGLGDTAMYLCATRPGRLTDTQYFGPGTRLTVL.

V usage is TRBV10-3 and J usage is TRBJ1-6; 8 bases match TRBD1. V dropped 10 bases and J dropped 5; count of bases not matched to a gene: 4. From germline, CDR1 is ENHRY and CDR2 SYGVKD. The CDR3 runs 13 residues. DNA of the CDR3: TGTGCCACCAAGACAGGGGATAATTCACCCCTCCACTTT. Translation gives CATKTGDNSPLHF.

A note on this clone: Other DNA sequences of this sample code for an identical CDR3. The CDR3 loop is CASSQVAGGSTDTQYF. In DNA, the CDR3 is TGTGCCAGCAGCCAAGTAGCGGGGGGGAGCACAGATACGCAGTATTTT. The rearrangement joins TRBV3-1 (or the pseudogene TRBV3-2) to TRBJ2-3; 11 bases line up with TRBD2. V lost 1 base and J lost 0; bases outside the gene matches: 0. This CDR3 has 16 residues. The germline V gene has CDR1 LGHDT and CDR2 YNNKEL (reference sequence).

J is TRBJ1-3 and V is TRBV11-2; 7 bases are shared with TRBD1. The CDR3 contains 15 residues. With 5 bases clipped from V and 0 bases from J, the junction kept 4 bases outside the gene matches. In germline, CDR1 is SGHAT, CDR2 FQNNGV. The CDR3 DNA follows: TGTGCCAGCAGCCAGACAGGGATCTCTGGAAACACCATATATTTT. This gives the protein CASSQTGISGNTIYF.

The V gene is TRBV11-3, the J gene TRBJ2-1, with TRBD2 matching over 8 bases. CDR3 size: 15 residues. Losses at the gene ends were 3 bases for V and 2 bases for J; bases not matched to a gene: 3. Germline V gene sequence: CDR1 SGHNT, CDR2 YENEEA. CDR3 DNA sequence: TGTGCCAGCAGCTTCGAGCGGGGGACCTACAATGAGCAGTTCTTC. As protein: CASSFERGTYNEQFF.

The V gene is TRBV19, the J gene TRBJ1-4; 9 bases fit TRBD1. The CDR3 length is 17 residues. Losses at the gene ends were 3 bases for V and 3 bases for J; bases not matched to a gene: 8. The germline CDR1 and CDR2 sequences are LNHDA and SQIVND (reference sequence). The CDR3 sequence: CASSISKTGGPNEKLFF. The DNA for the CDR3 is TGTGCCAGTAGTATCTCGAAGACAGGGGGTCCTAATGAAAAACTGTTTTTT.

CDR3 in amino acids: CASSPNRGPSYEQYF. The CDR3 DNA is TGTGCCAGCAGCCCGAACAGGGGGCCGAGCTACGAGCAGTACTTC. This chain joins TRBV11-2 and TRBJ2-7, with 9 bases that match TRBD1. The CDR3 loop spans 15 amino acids. The germline V gene encodes CDR1 SGHAT and CDR2 FQNNGV. V shed 5 bases and J 3 bases; nucleotides not matched to a gene: 8.

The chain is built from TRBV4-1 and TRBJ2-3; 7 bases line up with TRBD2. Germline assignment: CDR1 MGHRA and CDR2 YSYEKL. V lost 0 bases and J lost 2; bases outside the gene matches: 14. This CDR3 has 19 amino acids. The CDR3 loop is CASSQEWLAERHPTDTQYF. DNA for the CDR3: TGCGCCAGCAGCCAAGAGTGGCTAGCGGAGAGGCATCCCACAGATACGCAGTATTTT.

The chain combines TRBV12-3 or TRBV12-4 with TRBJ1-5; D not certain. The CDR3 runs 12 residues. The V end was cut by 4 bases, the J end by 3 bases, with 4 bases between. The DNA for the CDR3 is TGTGCCAGCAGTTCCCACAATCAGCCCCAGCATTTT. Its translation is CASSSHNQPQHF.

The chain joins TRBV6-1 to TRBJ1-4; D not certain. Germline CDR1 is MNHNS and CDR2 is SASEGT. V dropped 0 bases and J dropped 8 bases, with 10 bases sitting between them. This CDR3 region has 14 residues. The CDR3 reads CASSEATGFEKLFF. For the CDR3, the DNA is TGTGCCAGCAGTGAAGCGACGGGTTTCGAAAAACTGTTTTTT.

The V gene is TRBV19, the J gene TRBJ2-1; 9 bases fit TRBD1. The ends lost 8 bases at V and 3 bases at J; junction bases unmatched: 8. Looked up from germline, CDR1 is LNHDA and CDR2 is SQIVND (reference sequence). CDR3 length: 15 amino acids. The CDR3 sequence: CASDPGQGRYNEQFF. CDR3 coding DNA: TGTGCCAGTGACCCGGGACAGGGCCGCTACAATGAGCAGTTCTTC.

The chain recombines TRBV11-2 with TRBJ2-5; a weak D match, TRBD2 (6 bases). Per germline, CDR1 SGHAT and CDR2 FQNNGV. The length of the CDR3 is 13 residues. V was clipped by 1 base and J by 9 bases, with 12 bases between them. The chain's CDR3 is CASSLVSPGAQYF. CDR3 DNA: TGTGCCAGCAGCTTAGTGAGCCCGGGAGCCCAGTACTTC. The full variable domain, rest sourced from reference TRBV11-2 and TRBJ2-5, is EAGVAQSPRYKIIEKRQSVAFWCNPISGHATLYWYQQILGQGPKLLIQFQNNGVVDDSQLPKDRFSAERLKGVDSTLKIQPAKLEDSAVYLCASSLVSPGAQYFGPGTRLLVL.

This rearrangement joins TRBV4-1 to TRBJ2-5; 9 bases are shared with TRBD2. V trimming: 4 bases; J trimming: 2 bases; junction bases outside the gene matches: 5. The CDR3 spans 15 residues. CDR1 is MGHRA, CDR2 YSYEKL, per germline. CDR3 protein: CASSPGTSHQETQYF. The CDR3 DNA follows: TGCGCCAGCAGCCCTGGGACTAGCCATCAAGAGACCCAGTACTTC.

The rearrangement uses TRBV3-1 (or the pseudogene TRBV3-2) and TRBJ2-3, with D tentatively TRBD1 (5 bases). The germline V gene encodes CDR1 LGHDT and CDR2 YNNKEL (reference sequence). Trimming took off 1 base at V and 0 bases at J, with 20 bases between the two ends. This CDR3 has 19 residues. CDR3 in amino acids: CASSQGRSVPGPSTDTQYF. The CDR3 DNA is TGTGCCAGCAGCCAAGGGAGAAGCGTACCAGGGCCTAGCACAGATACGCAGTATTTT.

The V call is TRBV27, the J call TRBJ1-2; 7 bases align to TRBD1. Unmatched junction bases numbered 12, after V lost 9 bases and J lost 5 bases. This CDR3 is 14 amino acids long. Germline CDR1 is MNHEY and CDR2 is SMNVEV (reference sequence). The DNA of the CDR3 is TGTGCCAGTAGACAGGGATCCACTCCATATGGCTACACCTTC. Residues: CASRQGSTPYGYTF.

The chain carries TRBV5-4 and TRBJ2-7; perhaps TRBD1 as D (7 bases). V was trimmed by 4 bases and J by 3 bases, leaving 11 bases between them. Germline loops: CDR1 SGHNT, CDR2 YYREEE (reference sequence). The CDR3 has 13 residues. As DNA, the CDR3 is TGTGCCAGCAGCGCGGGACAGCTCTACGAGCAGTACTTC. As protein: CASSAGQLYEQYF.

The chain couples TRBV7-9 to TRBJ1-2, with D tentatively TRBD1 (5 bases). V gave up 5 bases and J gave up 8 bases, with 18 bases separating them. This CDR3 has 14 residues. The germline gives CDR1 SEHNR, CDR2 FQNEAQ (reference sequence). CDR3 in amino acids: CASSPPSEQGGYTF. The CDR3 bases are TGTGCCAGCAGCCCCCCCTCGGAGCAGGGCGGCTACACCTTC.

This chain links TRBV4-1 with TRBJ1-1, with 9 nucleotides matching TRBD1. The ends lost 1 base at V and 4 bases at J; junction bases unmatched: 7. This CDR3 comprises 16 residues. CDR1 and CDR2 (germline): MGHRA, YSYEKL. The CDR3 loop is CASSQVSDRGSTEAFF. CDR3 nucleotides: TGCGCCAGCAGCCAAGTTTCCGACAGGGGGTCCACTGAAGCTTTCTTT.